The following is a T cell receptor (beta chain) sequence with its context. The data are from a study of T cell changes during pregnancy in multiple sclerosis. In germline, CDR1 is LNHDA, CDR2 SQIVND (reference sequence). This CDR3 region has 14 residues. V shed 7 bases, J shed 8 bases, and the junction held 13 bases outside the gene matches. TCRdb's table, derived via immunoSEQ multiplex PCR, lists solely in-frame clones and lacks some. The sample gives more than 30,000 clones, roughly 90% of which show up once; roughly 0.52% is in the top ten. The receptor's source is a female donor with multiple sclerosis, enrolled in a pregnancy study. Sequences were derived from CD4+ T cells from peripheral blood mononuclear cells, sampled before pregnancy. The V call is TRBV19, the J call TRBJ1-2, with TRBD1 matching 7 bases. The CDR3 sequence is CASTSPHRGYGYTF. The DNA of the CDR3 is TGTGCCAGTACCTCCCCCCACAGGGGTTACGGCTACACCTTC.